A single T cell receptor beta chain is shown here with its context. What it binds is unknown. This entry belongs to a study of radiotherapy plus CTLA-4 blockade in lung cancer. Notes on the study in general: Tumor-origin TCR clones grew in blood after radiotherapy plus ipilimumab.

Between the trimmed V and J ends, which lost 6 bases and 5 bases, there was a span of 13 bases. The CDR3 is 13 amino acids. Per germline, CDR1 ENHRY and CDR2 SYGVKD. Method: immunoSEQ multiplex PCR; TCRdb's copy keeps in-frame clones and lacks some. The table has around 82,000 clones, about 80% seen once. The chain combines TRBV10-3 with TRBJ1-1, with unresolved D. Specimen: peripheral blood, collected from a patient treated with radiotherapy plus ipilimumab. The TCR originated in a human donor with non-small cell lung cancer who had stable disease on radiotherapy plus ipilimumab. Written as DNA, the CDR3 is TGTGCCATCAGGGACGAAACGGGGACTGAAGCTTTCTTT. This sequence encodes CAIRDETGTEAFF.